Shown below are 25 T cell receptor beta chains from a single sample sequenced in a study of graft-versus-host responses after intestinal transplantation. Data came from immunoSEQ multiplex PCR; TCRdb stores just in-frame clones and leaves some out. The sample lists approximately 20,000 clones, 86% occurring once. The sample here was bone marrow, taken approximately 120 days after transplant. The receptor source for this set is a human patient who received an intestinal transplant, so some T cells may come from the graft donor.

The gene calls are TRBV10-2 and TRBJ2-2; 9 bases align to TRBD2. The CDR3 is 15 amino acids. Germline trimming cut 4 bases from V and 4 bases from J; bases unmatched to any gene: 4. The germline gives CDR1 WSHSY, CDR2 SAAADI. The CDR3 DNA is TGCGCCAGCAGTGTCTTGACTAGCGGCACCGGGGAGCTGTTTTTT. As protein: CASSVLTSGTGELFF.

The rearrangement links TRBV5-4 to TRBJ1-1, with D perhaps TRBD1 (6 bases). V was trimmed by 4 bases and J by 3 bases, leaving 13 bases between them. The CDR3 spans 14 residues. CDR1 and CDR2 (germline): SGHNT, YYREEE (reference sequence). In DNA, the CDR3 is TGTGCCAGCAGCACACTCGGACAGTACACTGAAGCTTTCTTT. It translates to CASSTLGQYTEAFF.

The chain couples TRBV5-1 to TRBJ2-1; possibly TRBD2 for D (6 bases). The CDR3 extends over 14 amino acids. Per germline, CDR1 SGHRS and CDR2 YFSETQ. V was trimmed by 6 bases and J by 9 bases, leaving 19 bases between them. The CDR3 DNA follows: TGCGCCAGCAAGCTGGTTGCGGGAACTATTGAGCAGTTCTTC. This encodes CASKLVAGTIEQFF.

The chain recombines TRBV27 with TRBJ2-3; the D gene could be TRBD1 or TRBD2 (5 bases each). Germline CDR1 reads MNHEY; CDR2 reads SMNVEV (reference sequence). V dropped 5 bases and J dropped 1 base, with 7 bases sitting between them. This CDR3 spans 13 amino acids. The CDR3 loop reads CASSGGRTDTQYF. The CDR3 region has the DNA TGTGCCAGCAGTGGGGGACGCACAGATACGCAGTATTTT.

The chain uses TRBV27 and TRBJ2-7; 8 bases map to TRBD2. Germline V CDR1 and CDR2: MNHEY, SMNVEV (reference sequence). The V segment lost 6 bases and the J segment 0 bases; nucleotides outside the gene matches: 1. The CDR3 runs to 13 residues. CDR3 DNA sequence: TGTGCCAGCAGACTAGCGGCCTCCTACGAGCAGTACTTC. Its protein is CASRLAASYEQYF.

CDR3 residues: CASSPDPGGRNTIYF. CDR3 DNA sequence: TGTGCCAGCTCACCAGACCCGGGCGGTAGAAACACCATATATTTT. V usage is TRBV18 and J usage is TRBJ1-3; no clear D gene. Germline V lookup: CDR1 KGHSH, CDR2 LQKENI. Trimming pared 2 bases from V and 5 bases from J, leaving 13 bases between. The CDR3 length is 15 residues.

V is TRBV6-1 and J is TRBJ2-1, with D possibly TRBD2 on 6 matching bases. Germline lookup yields CDR1 MNHNS and CDR2 SASEGT. The CDR3 totals 13 residues. V was clipped by 6 bases and J by 9 bases, with 15 bases between them. The CDR3 DNA reads TGTGCCAGCAGCCCCCAGGGAGGAGGTGAGCAGTTCTTC. Translated, it gives CASSPQGGGEQFF.

The chain combines TRBV19 with TRBJ1-5; D call uncertain. Germline CDR1 LNHDA, CDR2 SQIVND (reference sequence). The CDR3 spans 14 residues. V lost 5 bases and J lost 0, with 8 bases in between. As DNA, the CDR3 is TGTGCCAGTAGTTATCGGCATAGCAATCAGCCCCAGCATTTT. This gives the protein CASSYRHSNQPQHF.

This chain connects TRBV19 to TRBJ2-7, with D possibly matching TRBD2 (6 bases). V lost 10 bases and J lost 6, with 19 bases in between. The CDR3 contains 13 residues. Germline assignment: CDR1 LNHDA and CDR2 SQIVND (reference sequence). CDR3 region: CATLEREAGEQYF. The CDR3 nucleotides read TGTGCCACCCTTGAGAGGGAGGCGGGCGAGCAGTACTTC.

J is TRBJ1-5 and V is TRBV28; D may be TRBD1 (5 bases). The CDR3 sequence is 17 residues long. Trimming stripped 6 bases from V and 0 bases from J, with 18 bases between. Per germline, CDR1 MDHEN and CDR2 SYDVKM. CDR3: CASSLVEGDYSNQPQHF. CDR3 coding DNA: TGTGCCAGCAGCTTAGTAGAAGGGGACTATAGCAATCAGCCCCAGCATTTT.

The chain couples TRBV4-1 to TRBJ1-6; D is unclear. V was trimmed by 0 bases and J by 10 bases, leaving 7 bases between them. The germline V gene has CDR1 MGHRA and CDR2 YSYEKL. The CDR3 covers 13 residues. Written as DNA, the CDR3 is TGCGCCAGCAGCCAAGAAGAAGAATCACCCCTCCACTTT. This translates into CASSQEEESPLHF.

The chain combines TRBV27 with TRBJ2-5, with D perhaps TRBD1 or TRBD2 (5 bases each). Germline V gene data show CDR1 as MNHEY and CDR2 as SMNVEV (reference sequence). The CDR3 extends over 15 amino acids. The V gene lost 5 bases and the J gene lost 0 bases, with 13 bases spanning the gap. In DNA form, the CDR3 reads TGTGCCAGCAGTGGAGGTCCGGGACACCAAGAGACCCAGTACTTC. It yields the protein CASSGGPGHQETQYF.

This chain links TRBV28 with TRBJ2-5; maybe TRBD1 (5 bases). The DNA matches TRBJ2-7 better at its end, which makes the J call doubtful. Germline CDR1 reads MDHEN; CDR2 reads SYDVKM. This CDR3 is 14 amino acids long. As DNA, the CDR3 is TGTGCCAGCAGTTTTGGTGACAGCTCCTACGAGCAGTACTTC. This sequence encodes CASSFGDSSYEQYF.

The J gene is TRBJ2-5, the V gene TRBV28; TRBD2 agrees at 8 bases. With V trimmed by 7 bases and J by 2 bases, 3 bases remained unmatched. CDR1 is MDHEN and CDR2 is SYDVKM in the germline V gene. This CDR3 has 13 amino acids. CDR3 sequence (DNA): TGTGCCAGCACTCAGCGGGAGCAAGAGACCCAGTACTTC. This codes for CASTQREQETQYF.

The chain joins TRBV10-3 to TRBJ2-1, with a weak D call TRBD1 (5 bases). The CDR3 is 13 residues long. Trimming removed 4 bases at V and 5 bases at J, with 9 bases between. CDR1 is ENHRY and CDR2 is SYGVKD in the germline V gene. CDR3: CAISVGQDNEQFF. The CDR3 nucleotides are TGTGCCATCAGTGTGGGGCAAGACAATGAGCAGTTCTTC.

This chain connects TRBV9 to TRBJ2-3; D is unresolved. V lost 2 bases to trimming and J lost 6 bases, with 4 bases between them. Germline loops: CDR1 SGDLS, CDR2 YYNGEE. The CDR3 is made up of 11 amino acids. The CDR3 loop is CASSVQDTQYF. Here the CDR3 DNA reads TGTGCCAGCAGCGTCCAGGATACGCAGTATTTT.

Remarks on this clone: The junction does not match germline at one end; this may be a read error. This sequence joins TRBV5-1 and TRBJ2-3, with 7 positions matching TRBD2. The CDR3 runs 14 residues. Germline assignment: CDR1 SGHRS and CDR2 YFSETQ. The CDR3 here is CASSSGTTTDAQYF. The CDR3 DNA reads as TGCGCCAGCAGCTCCGGGACTACGACAGATGCGCAGTATTTT.

Points on this clone: At one end the junction does not follow the germline gene, possibly because of a read error. The genes are TRBV6-5 and TRBJ2-1; no clear D gene. Germline V gives CDR1 MNHEY, CDR2 SVGAGI. This CDR3 contains 14 residues. The CDR3 is CASSSRLDPNELFF. CDR3 DNA: TGTGCCAGCAGTTCACGACTGGATCCCAATGAGCTGTTCTTC.

The chain is built from TRBV10-2 and TRBJ2-2, with D uncertain. The ends were cut back, 5 bases at V and 4 bases at J, with 14 bases in the middle. CDR3 length equals 15 residues. CDR1 and CDR2 (germline): WSHSY, SAAADI. CDR3 loop: CASSHTTASTGELFF. The CDR3 coding sequence is TGCGCCAGCAGTCACACAACCGCGAGCACCGGGGAGCTGTTTTTT.

J is TRBJ1-5 and V is TRBV5-1; tentative D call: TRBD1 (5 bases). Germline V lookup: CDR1 SGHRS, CDR2 YFSETQ. Deletions cut 2 bases from V and 4 bases from J, with 10 bases between. The CDR3 contains 14 residues. The CDR3 DNA sequence: TGCGCCAGCAGCTTCGACAGTTTAAATCAGCCCCAGCATTTT. It encodes CASSFDSLNQPQHF.

The rearrangement joins TRBV7-6 to TRBJ2-7, with 7 positions matching TRBD1. Germline-derived CDR1 and CDR2 are SGHVS and FNYEAQ. V lost 4 bases and J lost 2; bases outside the gene matches: 5. The CDR3 runs 14 residues. CDR3 bases: TGTGCCAGCAGCTACGGACAGGATACCTACGAGCAGTACTTC. It codes for CASSYGQDTYEQYF.

The V and J genes are TRBV7-8 and TRBJ1-5, with TRBD1 matching over 10 bases. V gave up 1 base and J gave up 12 bases; unmatched junction bases: 9. This CDR3 is built from 15 residues. Germline-derived CDR1 and CDR2 are SGHVS and FQNEAQ. In nucleotides, the CDR3 is TGTGCCAGCAGCTTAGAGGGGGACAGGGGCCTCCGCCAGCATTTT. It codes for CASSLEGDRGLRQHF.

The chain has TRBV19 and TRBJ1-6, with D unclear. Trimming took off 10 bases at V and 0 bases at J, with 4 bases between the two ends. Germline V gene lookup returns CDR1 LNHDA and CDR2 SQIVND (reference sequence). CDR3 size: 12 residues. CDR3 DNA: TGTGCCACGAGCTCCTATAATTCACCCCTCCACTTT. The encoded protein is CATSSYNSPLHF. Looking up the rest from reference TRBV19 and TRBJ1-6 gives the full variable domain: DGGITQSPKYLFRKEGQNVTLSCEQNLNHDAMYWYRQDPGQGLRLIYYSQIVNDFQKGDIAEGYSVSREKKESFPLTVTSAQKNPTAFYLCATSSYNSPLHFGNGTRLTVT.

V and J are TRBV28 and TRBJ2-3; unclear D gene. There are 12 residues in the CDR3. CDR1 is MDHEN, CDR2 SYDVKM, per germline. Trimming removed 4 bases at V and 5 bases at J, with 7 bases between. The CDR3 loop reads CASSYLKDTQYF. CDR3 DNA: TGTGCCAGCAGTTACCTAAAAGATACGCAGTATTTT. The variable domain in full, with the rest retrieved from reference TRBV28 and TRBJ2-3, is DVKVTQSSRYLVKRTGEKVFLECVQDMDHENMFWYRQDPGLGLRLIYFSYDVKMKEKGDIPEGYSVSREKKERFSLILESASTNQTSMYLCASSYLKDTQYFGPGTRLTVL.

The chain carries TRBV30 and TRBJ1-1, with a tentative D call TRBD1 (5 bases). This CDR3 has 11 amino acids. CDR1 and CDR2 from the germline V gene are GTSNPN and SVGIG (reference sequence). V lost 5 bases to trimming and J lost 8 bases, with 12 bases between them. Here the CDR3 reads CAWGAGPEAFF. The DNA of the CDR3 is TGTGCCTGGGGAGCAGGGCCCGAAGCTTTCTTT.